These 27 T cell receptor beta chains came from one sample sequenced in a study of CD8 T cells in Susac syndrome. With random hexamers, reverse transcription was performed on roughly 0.45 to 1 ug of RNA. TCRdb fed the immunoSEQ multiplex PCR reads into MiXCR, producing one record per CDR3 protein. The sample contains 150,000 to 190,000 distinct CDR3 sequences, over 85% of which appear only once. Material: CD8+ T cells from PBMCs. The receptors originated from a human donor with multiple sclerosis.

The rearrangement joins TRBV27 to TRBJ1-1; TRBD1 might be the D (5 bases). V lost 2 bases, J lost 5 bases, and 12 bases lay in between. The CDR3 is 14 residues long. Germline loops: CDR1 MNHEY, CDR2 SMNVEV (reference sequence). CDR3 sequence reads: CASSLGTSRTEAFF. CDR3 coding DNA: TGTGCCAGCAGTTTAGGGACCTCGAGAACTGAAGCTTTCTTT.

J is TRBJ2-3 and V is TRBV20-1; maybe TRBD2 (6 bases). Deletions cut 5 bases from V and 4 bases from J, with 19 bases between. There are 15 residues in the CDR3. From germline, CDR1 is DFQATT and CDR2 SNEGSKA (reference sequence). The CDR3 is CSADWDFSDPDTQYF. DNA for the CDR3: TGCAGTGCTGATTGGGACTTCAGCGATCCAGATACGCAGTATTTT.

The sample holds a few counts of this clonotype. The chain is built from TRBV12-3 or TRBV12-4 and TRBJ1-1, with D possibly matching TRBD1 (5 bases). CDR3 length: 14 amino acids. Trimming took 2 bases from V and 0 from J, leaving 7 bases between them. The CDR3 DNA reads TGTGCCAGCAGTTTATCAGGGTTGAACACTGAAGCTTTCTTT. Translation: CASSLSGLNTEAFF.

This sequence joins TRBV14 and TRBJ2-1, with 7 bases fitting TRBD2. V lost 4 bases and J lost 4; bases outside the gene matches: 4. The CDR3 spans 14 residues. Germline assignment: CDR1 SGHDN and CDR2 FVKESK. The CDR3 region is CASSLLRGYNEQFF. The CDR3 bases are TGTGCCAGCAGCCTCCTGCGGGGGTACAATGAGCAGTTCTTC.

The table lists this clonotype with a few counts. The chain is built from TRBV29-1 and TRBJ2-7; the match to TRBD2 covers 7 bases. Germline trimming cut 6 bases from V and 6 bases from J; bases unmatched to any gene: 8. CDR1 and CDR2 from the germline V gene are SQVTM and ANQGSEA. This CDR3 has 12 residues. The chain's CDR3 is CSVLTREGEQYF. Written as DNA, the CDR3 is TGCAGCGTCCTTACAAGGGAGGGCGAGCAGTACTTC.

The V and J genes are TRBV2 and TRBJ2-1; possibly TRBD1 or TRBD2 for D (6 bases each). This CDR3 has 15 residues. CDR1 is SNHLY and CDR2 is FYNNEI in the germline V gene. V lost 10 bases and J 0 bases, leaving 16 bases between the germline ends. The DNA for the CDR3 is TGTGCCATCCATAGGGGGGCCGCCTCCTACAATGAGCAGTTCTTC. This sequence encodes CAIHRGAASYNEQFF. The whole variable domain, filled in from reference TRBV2 and TRBJ2-1, reads EPEVTQTPSHQVTQMGQEVILRCVPISNHLYFYWYRQILGQKVEFLVSFYNNEISEKSEIFDDQFSVERPDGSNFTLKIRSTKLEDSAMYFCAIHRGAASYNEQFFGPGTRLTVL.

In this sample, this clonotype turned up once. The V gene is TRBV29-1, the J gene TRBJ2-1; TRBD1 matches 8 bases. The trim removed 5 bases at V and 10 bases at J, leaving 13 bases unmatched. This CDR3 is 14 amino acids long. Germline values: CDR1 SQVTM, CDR2 ANQGSEA. CDR3 bases: TGCAGCGTTATTTACGCAGGGGGCGACTACGAGCAGTTCTTC. Its protein product is CSVIYAGGDYEQFF.

A single count supports this clonotype. The chain couples TRBV12-3 or TRBV12-4 to TRBJ2-5; D remains ambiguous. V lost 7 bases to trimming and J lost 4 bases, with 10 bases between them. CDR3 size: 12 residues. CDR3 amino acids: CASTHTRETQYF. CDR3 DNA sequence: TGTGCCAGCACCCATACGCGAGAGACCCAGTACTTC.

The chain is built from TRBV20-1 and TRBJ2-7; possible D gene TRBD1, 5 bases. Looked up from germline, CDR1 is DFQATT and CDR2 is SNEGSKA (reference sequence). V lost 6 bases, J lost 0 bases, and 15 bases lay in between. The CDR3 runs to 14 residues. CDR3 in amino acids: CSALGHDSSYEQYF. As DNA, the CDR3 is TGCAGTGCCCTCGGACATGATAGCTCCTACGAGCAGTACTTC.

This sequence joins TRBV24-1 and TRBJ2-5, with 9 bases identical to TRBD1. Germline V gene data show CDR1 as KGHDR and CDR2 as SFDVKD. Germline trimming cut 4 bases from V and 2 bases from J; bases unmatched to any gene: 4. The CDR3 loop spans 15 amino acids. The CDR3 bases are TGTGCCACCAGTGAGTGGGGACAGGGACAAGAGACCCAGTACTTC. Its protein is CATSEWGQGQETQYF.

The chain recombines TRBV7-9 with TRBJ1-1; possible D gene TRBD1, 5 bases. The CDR3 contains 12 residues. V shed 6 bases and J shed 8 bases, with 13 bases lying between them. Germline CDR1 and CDR2: SEHNR and FQNEAQ (reference sequence). CDR3 residues: CASRRDGGEAFF. The DNA for the CDR3 is TGTGCCAGCAGACGGGACGGGGGAGAAGCTTTCTTT.

CDR3 coding DNA: TGTGCCAGCAGCAAGGGGCAGCGCGAGCAGTACTTC. Its translation is CASSKGQREQYF. This chain uses TRBV12-3 or TRBV12-4 with TRBJ2-7; TRBD1 is a possible D gene (5 bases). This CDR3 comprises 12 residues. The V gene lost 6 bases and the J gene lost 6 bases, with 12 bases spanning the gap.

J is TRBJ2-7 and V is TRBV29-1; the match to TRBD1 covers 9 bases. J gave up 1 base and V 5 bases, and 6 bases lay outside the gene matches. The CDR3 sequence is 14 residues long. Germline V lookup: CDR1 SQVTM, CDR2 ANQGSEA. CDR3 in DNA: TGCAGCGTTATGGGGACAGGGCTTTCCTACGAGCAGTACTTC. Residues: CSVMGTGLSYEQYF.

Written as DNA, the CDR3 is TGTGCCAGCAGCGTAGCCGGGGGCGGGGAAAAACTGTTTTTT. Translated: CASSVAGGGEKLFF. This chain joins TRBV9 and TRBJ1-4; TRBD1 is a possible D gene (6 bases). Trimming cost V 0 bases and J 8 bases, with 11 bases left between them. The length of the CDR3 is 14 residues. Germline CDR1 is SGDLS and CDR2 is YYNGEE.

The chain employs TRBV28 and TRBJ2-7; possibly TRBD2 for D (6 bases). Trimming took 5 bases from V and 0 from J, leaving 11 bases between them. CDR1 is MDHEN and CDR2 is SYDVKM in the germline V gene. The CDR3 sequence is 14 residues long. CDR3 coding DNA: TGTGCCAGCAGTCCGGACGGGAGCTCCTACGAGCAGTACTTC. Amino acid sequence: CASSPDGSSYEQYF.

The chain uses TRBV19 and TRBJ1-2, with a tentative D call TRBD1 (6 bases). The CDR3 totals 13 residues. Trimming pared 3 bases from V and 3 bases from J, leaving 8 bases between. The germline V gene encodes CDR1 LNHDA and CDR2 SQIVND (reference sequence). CDR3 nucleotides: TGTGCCAGTAGTATCTCAGGGGACTATGGCTACACCTTC. This gives the protein CASSISGDYGYTF.

This rearrangement joins TRBV7-9 to TRBJ1-5, with no clear D. There are 17 residues in the CDR3. V lost 1 base to trimming and J lost 3 bases, with 16 bases between them. CDR1 and CDR2 from the germline V gene are SEHNR and FQNEAQ (reference sequence). Here the CDR3 reads CASSLESGMLHNQPQHF. The CDR3 DNA is TGTGCCAGCAGCTTAGAAAGTGGCATGTTGCACAATCAGCCCCAGCATTTT.

The chain employs TRBV4-1 and TRBJ2-7; TRBD1 is a possible D gene (6 bases). Germline CDR1 MGHRA, CDR2 YSYEKL. Trimming stripped 1 base from V and 3 bases from J, with 13 bases between. The CDR3 covers 15 residues. The CDR3 DNA reads TGCGCCAGCAGCCAAGTATTAGGACAGTTCTACGAGCAGTACTTC. Its protein product is CASSQVLGQFYEQYF.

As DNA, the CDR3 is TGCGCCAGCAGCTTGAAACCGTCAGGCTATGGCTACACCTTC. This translates into CASSLKPSGYGYTF. V usage is TRBV5-1 and J usage is TRBJ1-2; no reliable D call. This CDR3 is built from 14 residues. Germline CDR1 and CDR2: SGHRS and YFSETQ. Trimming took off 1 base at V and 4 bases at J, with 11 bases between the two ends.

The V and J genes are TRBV2 and TRBJ1-6, with 8 nucleotides matching TRBD1. The CDR3 covers 15 residues. The trim removed 4 bases at V and 8 bases at J, leaving 7 bases unmatched. Germline V gene sequence: CDR1 SNHLY, CDR2 FYNNEI. The CDR3 nucleotides read TGTGCCAGCAGTGGGGGCAGGGGGCCCGATTCACCCCTCCACTTT. This sequence encodes CASSGGRGPDSPLHF.

The gene calls are TRBV7-8 and TRBJ2-1; D unclear. The CDR3 is 14 residues long. Trimming pared 1 base from V and 4 bases from J, leaving 8 bases between. Germline V lookup: CDR1 SGHVS, CDR2 FQNEAQ. This CDR3 reads CASSLGRDYNEQFF. The CDR3 DNA reads TGTGCCAGCAGCTTAGGCAGAGATTACAATGAGCAGTTCTTC. The full variable domain, rest sourced from reference TRBV7-8 and TRBJ2-1, is GAGVSQSPRYKVAKRGQDVALRCDPISGHVSLFWYQQALGQGPEFLTYFQNEAQLDKSGLPSDRFFAERPEGSVSTLKIQRTQQEDSAVYLCASSLGRDYNEQFFGPGTRLTVL.

The V and J genes are TRBV29-1 and TRBJ1-5; 8 nucleotides agree with TRBD1. Germline assignment: CDR1 SQVTM and CDR2 ANQGSEA. The CDR3 covers 15 residues. Trimming cost V 7 bases and J 6 bases; bases outside gene matches: 14. The CDR3 sequence is CSAQTGDGRGQPQHF. DNA of the CDR3: TGCAGCGCCCAGACAGGGGACGGGAGGGGTCAGCCCCAGCATTTT.

This rearrangement joins TRBV7-8 to TRBJ2-5; 7 nucleotides line up with TRBD1. Germline lookup yields CDR1 SGHVS and CDR2 FQNEAQ. The CDR3 has 15 amino acids. The junction had 11 bases not matched to a gene; V was cut back by 6 bases and J by 4 bases. As DNA, the CDR3 is TGTGCCAGCAGGCCCTACCCAGGGGGTCGAGAGACCCAGTACTTC. This gives the protein CASRPYPGGRETQYF.

This chain connects TRBV29-1 to TRBJ2-1; 8 nucleotides agree with TRBD1. Trimming at V came to 5 bases and at J to 6 bases, leaving 6 bases not matched to a gene. The CDR3 is 13 residues long. The V gene's germline CDR1 is SQVTM and CDR2 ANQGSEA. The CDR3 loop reads CSVSLGTGNEQFF. CDR3 DNA: TGCAGCGTTTCCCTTGGGACAGGCAATGAGCAGTTCTTC.

V and J are TRBV9 and TRBJ2-7, with 11 bases that match TRBD1. The CDR3 extends over 14 amino acids. V dropped 3 bases and J dropped 6; count of bases not matched to a gene: 5. Germline CDR1 and CDR2: SGDLS and YYNGEE. CDR3: CASSAGQGGSEQYF. Written as DNA, the CDR3 is TGTGCCAGCAGCGCGGGACAGGGGGGATCCGAGCAGTACTTC.

The CDR3 loop reads CASGHSRGGPKFF. In nucleotides, the CDR3 is TGTGCCAGCGGGCACAGCCGTGGGGGCCCTAAGTTCTTC. The chain couples TRBV7-9 to TRBJ2-1, with a weak D call TRBD1 (6 bases). The CDR3 runs to 13 residues. The germline V and J ends were trimmed by 8 bases and 14 bases, with 22 bases remaining between them. Per the germline V gene, CDR1 is SEHNR and CDR2 is FQNEAQ (reference sequence).

The CDR3 bases are TGTGCCAGCAGCCCCGGACTGGGATCCTGGGGCACAGATACGCAGTATTTT. This gives the protein CASSPGLGSWGTDTQYF. This chain connects TRBV14 to TRBJ2-3; a possible D gene is TRBD2 (5 bases). Trimming left V 4 bases short and J 1 base short, with 18 bases between. Germline loops: CDR1 SGHDN, CDR2 FVKESK. The CDR3 loop spans 17 amino acids.